This T cell receptor (beta chain) is from a study of glioma-infiltrating T cells after dendritic cell vaccination. This CDR3 has 13 residues. CDR1 and CDR2 (germline): GTSNPN, SVGIG (reference sequence). Trimming shortened V by 2 bases and J by 2 bases, and 10 bases separated the two germline ends. The data were produced by immunoSEQ multiplex PCR, yet TCRdb's version contains in-frame clones alone and is incomplete. The sample consists of about 100,000 clones, 79% of them appearing once. V is TRBV30 and J is TRBJ2-7, with TRBD1 as a possible D gene (6 bases). The source was blood, collected before dendritic cell vaccination. This TCR was sampled from a human donor with glioblastoma. As DNA, the CDR3 is TGTGCCTGGAGTAGGGGGACGACCTACGAGCAGTACTTC. As protein: CAWSRGTTYEQYF.